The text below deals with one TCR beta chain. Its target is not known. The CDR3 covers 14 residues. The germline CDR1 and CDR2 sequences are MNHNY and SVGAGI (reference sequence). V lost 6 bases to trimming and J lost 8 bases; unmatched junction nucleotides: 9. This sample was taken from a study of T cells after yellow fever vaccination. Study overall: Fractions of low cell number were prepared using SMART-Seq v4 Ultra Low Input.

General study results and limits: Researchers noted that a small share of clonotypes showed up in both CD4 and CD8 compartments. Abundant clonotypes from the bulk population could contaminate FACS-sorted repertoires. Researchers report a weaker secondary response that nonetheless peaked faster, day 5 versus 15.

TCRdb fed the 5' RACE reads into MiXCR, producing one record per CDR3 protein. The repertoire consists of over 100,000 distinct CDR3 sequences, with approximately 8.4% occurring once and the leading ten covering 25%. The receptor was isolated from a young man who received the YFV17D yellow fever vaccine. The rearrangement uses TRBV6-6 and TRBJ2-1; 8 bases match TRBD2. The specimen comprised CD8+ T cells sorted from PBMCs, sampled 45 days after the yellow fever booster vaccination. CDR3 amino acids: CASRPSGFLHEQFF. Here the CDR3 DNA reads TGTGCCAGCAGACCTAGCGGGTTTCTCCATGAGCAGTTCTTC.